Presented here are 17 T cell receptor beta chains from one specimen sequenced in a study of blood T cell repertoires in COVID-19. Assay: immunoSEQ multiplex PCR; the TCRdb copy retains only in-frame clones and omits some. The profile shows more than 45,000 clones, under 80% of them singletons. Sequenced sample: peripheral blood. The receptors were gathered from a human donor in a cohort sampled during active COVID-19.

This clone has just a few counts. The V call is TRBV9, the J call TRBJ1-2; 11 bases align to TRBD1. The CDR3 is 13 residues long. V gave up 4 bases and J gave up 6 bases; unmatched junction bases: 2. Germline lookup yields CDR1 SGDLS and CDR2 YYNGEE. The CDR3: CASSRTGGNGYTF. The CDR3 DNA reads TGTGCCAGCAGCCGGACAGGGGGCAATGGCTACACCTTC.

The V and J genes are TRBV6-5 and TRBJ1-1; 9 nucleotides agree with TRBD1. J was trimmed by 2 bases and V by 2 bases; bases with no gene match: 3. The CDR3 length is 15 residues. Germline V gene data show CDR1 as MNHEY and CDR2 as SVGAGI. CDR3 residues: CASSYLGQGNTEAFF. The CDR3, as DNA: TGTGCCAGCAGTTACCTGGGACAGGGAAACACTGAAGCTTTCTTT.

The rearrangement uses TRBV6-5 and TRBJ2-7, with TRBD2 matching 11 bases. CDR1 is MNHEY, CDR2 SVGAGI, per germline. Trimming removed 8 bases from V and 3 bases from J; junction bases left unmatched: 6. The CDR3 sequence is 14 residues long. The CDR3 DNA reads TGTGCCAGCCGAATACTAGCGGGAGACTACGAGCAGTACTTC. Amino acid sequence: CASRILAGDYEQYF.

The chain combines TRBV7-9 with TRBJ1-1; possibly TRBD1 for D (6 bases). V lost 2 bases, J lost 1 base, and 8 bases lay in between. Germline lookup yields CDR1 SEHNR and CDR2 FQNEAQ (reference sequence). The CDR3 loop spans 14 amino acids. The chain's CDR3 is CASSLQGPNTEAFF. CDR3 nucleotide sequence: TGTGCCAGCAGCTTACAGGGGCCGAACACTGAAGCTTTCTTT.

This clone was observed many times. The rearrangement links TRBV6-2 or TRBV6-3 to TRBJ2-1; D is undetermined. The germline V gene encodes CDR1 MNHEY and CDR2 SVGEGT. The CDR3 length is 13 residues. The V gene lost 5 bases and the J gene lost 4 bases, with 9 bases spanning the gap. CDR3 coding DNA: TGTGCCAGCAGTAAATTAGAGTACAATGAGCAGTTCTTC. Translating gives CASSKLEYNEQFF.

The chain uses TRBV7-6 and TRBJ1-5, with D possibly TRBD1 on 6 matching bases. V lost 4 bases and J lost 5, with 15 bases in between. Germline loops: CDR1 SGHVS, CDR2 FNYEAQ. CDR3 length equals 15 residues. Here the CDR3 reads CASSSGRGRYQPQHF. The CDR3 DNA reads TGTGCCAGCAGCTCCGGGAGGGGGAGGTATCAGCCCCAGCATTTT.

The CDR3 loop reads CASSLVSSGSFYEQYF. CDR3 bases: TGTGCCAGCAGCTTAGTGTCTAGCGGCAGCTTCTACGAGCAGTACTTC. The chain has TRBV7-7 and TRBJ2-7, with 7 bases aligning to TRBD2. Germline V gene lookup returns CDR1 SSHAT and CDR2 FNYEAQ (reference sequence). There are 16 residues in the CDR3. With V trimmed by 1 base and J by 3 bases, 9 bases remained unmatched.

This clone was picked up one time. Written as DNA, the CDR3 is TGTGCCAGCAGTGACGGACAGAACACTGAAGCTTTCTTT. This sequence encodes CASSDGQNTEAFF. The V and J genes are TRBV6-6 and TRBJ1-1; possibly TRBD1 for D (5 bases). Germline assignment: CDR1 MNHNY and CDR2 SVGAGI (reference sequence). Trimming removed 5 bases at V and 1 base at J, with 8 bases between. The CDR3 is made up of 13 amino acids.

The chain is built from TRBV5-1 and TRBJ1-2; D uncertain. The V gene lost 4 bases and the J gene lost 6 bases, with 22 bases spanning the gap. The germline V gene has CDR1 SGHRS and CDR2 YFSETQ. The CDR3 is 16 residues long. The chain's CDR3 is CASSLIYPPQVDGYTF. In DNA, the CDR3 is TGCGCCAGCAGCCTAATCTATCCTCCTCAGGTAGATGGCTACACCTTC. The full variable domain, its missing parts supplied by reference TRBV5-1 and TRBJ1-2, is KAGVTQTPRYLIKTRGQQVTLSCSPISGHRSVSWYQQTPGQGLQFLFEYFSETQRNKGNFPGRFSGRQFSNSRSEMNVSTLELGDSALYLCASSLIYPPQVDGYTFGSGTRLTVV.

The rearrangement joins TRBV13 to TRBJ1-3; maybe TRBD1 (5 bases). The CDR3 has 18 residues. Trimming cost V 6 bases and J 4 bases, with 25 bases left between them. CDR1 PRHDT and CDR2 FYEKMQ come from the germline V gene (reference sequence). This CDR3 is CASRQERGTQALGNTIYF. CDR3 coding DNA: TGTGCCAGCAGACAAGAAAGGGGTACTCAAGCTTTGGGAAACACCATATATTTT. The full variable domain, its missing parts supplied by reference TRBV13 and TRBJ1-3, is AAGVIQSPRHLIKEKRETATLKCYPIPRHDTVYWYQQGPGQDPQFLISFYEKMQSDKGSIPDRFSAQQFSDYHSELNMSSLELGDSALYFCASRQERGTQALGNTIYFGEGSWLTVV.

This clone showed up just once. The V and J genes are TRBV16 and TRBJ2-7, with 9 bases matching TRBD1. The CDR3 has 15 amino acids. The germline gives CDR1 KGHSY, CDR2 FQNENV. V was clipped by 3 bases and J by 1 base; unmatched bases: 4. The CDR3 nucleotides are TGTGCCAGCAGCCATGGGGGACAGGGATCCTACGAGCAGTACTTC. Translated: CASSHGGQGSYEQYF.

In DNA, the CDR3 is TGCGCCAGCAGCCCAACGACAGCGATAAATGAAAAACTGTTTTTT. Amino acids: CASSPTTAINEKLFF. V usage is TRBV4-3 and J usage is TRBJ1-4, with a possible D match to TRBD1 (5 bases). Deletions cut 4 bases from V and 5 bases from J, with 14 bases between. Germline V lookup: CDR1 LGHNA, CDR2 YSLEER. This CDR3 has 15 residues.

The chain recombines TRBV6-6 with TRBJ1-5; 11 bases map to TRBD1. Germline V gene lookup returns CDR1 MNHNY and CDR2 SVGAGI (reference sequence). With 4 bases clipped from V and 4 bases from J, the junction kept 6 bases outside the gene matches. The CDR3 has 16 residues. CDR3 loop: CASSWTGGVGNQPQHF. The CDR3 DNA reads TGTGCCAGCAGTTGGACAGGGGGCGTCGGGAATCAGCCCCAGCATTTT.

The chain uses TRBV5-1 and TRBJ1-4, with no clear D. This CDR3 is built from 13 residues. Trimming cost V 1 base and J 6 bases, with 7 bases left between them. CDR1 is SGHRS and CDR2 is YFSETQ in the germline V gene. CDR3 nucleotides: TGCGCCAGCAGCTTGACGGTCGATGAAAAACTGTTTTTT. It translates to CASSLTVDEKLFF.

The genes are TRBV7-8 and TRBJ1-2, with 8 bases matching TRBD1. Germline V gene sequence: CDR1 SGHVS, CDR2 FQNEAQ. The CDR3 is 17 residues long. With V trimmed by 5 bases and J by 4 bases, 15 bases remained unmatched. In DNA, the CDR3 is TGTGCCAGCAGCACCACCCCCGGGACAGGTTCTTTCTATGGCTACACCTTC. It codes for CASSTTPGTGSFYGYTF.

This chain joins TRBV28 and TRBJ2-7; TRBD2 agrees at 7 bases. Germline CDR1 and CDR2: MDHEN and SYDVKM. The V segment lost 5 bases and the J segment 3 bases; nucleotides outside the gene matches: 10. The CDR3 totals 15 residues. The CDR3 region has the DNA TGTGCCAGCAGTCCCTCCCTGGGGGGGATCTACGAGCAGTACTTC. The encoded protein is CASSPSLGGIYEQYF.

The genes are TRBV19 and TRBJ2-7; 11 bases are a match to TRBD1. The CDR3 runs to 15 residues. Germline V gene lookup returns CDR1 LNHDA and CDR2 SQIVND (reference sequence). The V and J ends lost 4 bases and 5 bases, in that order; junction bases with no gene match: 7. This CDR3 is CASSTMGQGVNEQYF. The CDR3 DNA reads as TGTGCCAGTAGTACAATGGGACAGGGGGTGAACGAGCAGTACTTC.